This T cell receptor (beta chain) was observed in a study of T cell responses to AZD1222 COVID-19 vaccine. Germline V gene sequence: CDR1 MNHEY, CDR2 SMNVEV (reference sequence). Trimming stripped 10 bases from V and 3 bases from J, with 7 bases between. The CDR3 runs to 11 residues. Study conclusions and caveats: White British people made up most donors, females outnumbered males, and clonal diversity was possibly underestimated. Seropositive at baseline were only six AZD1222 recipients. Reportedly, nearly half of unique spike TCRs recognized epitopes outside B.1.351/B.1.1.7 mutations. The peak T cell response came first, and repertoires were sampled only after it.

Worth noting for this clone: The target antigen is unknown.

Here immunoSEQ multiplex PCR was the method, and the copy in TCRdb shows in-frame clones only, minus some. Of around 150,000 clones listed, 90% to 95% are singletons. The chain carries TRBV27 and TRBJ1-3, with D unclear. The sequenced sample was peripheral blood, obtained 28 days after the second AZD1222 dose. The clonotype comes from an adult who received the AZD1222 COVID-19 vaccine. CDR3 coding DNA: TGTGCCACCCATCTTGGAAACACCATATATTTT. Its protein is CATHLGNTIYF.